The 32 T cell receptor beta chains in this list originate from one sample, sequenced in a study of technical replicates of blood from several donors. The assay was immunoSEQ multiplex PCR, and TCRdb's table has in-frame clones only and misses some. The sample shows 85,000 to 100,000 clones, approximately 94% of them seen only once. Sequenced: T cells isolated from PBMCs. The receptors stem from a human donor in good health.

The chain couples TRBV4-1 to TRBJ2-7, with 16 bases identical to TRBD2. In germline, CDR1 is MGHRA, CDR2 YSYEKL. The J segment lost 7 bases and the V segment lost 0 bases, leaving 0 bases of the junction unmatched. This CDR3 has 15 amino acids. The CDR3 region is CASSQEGLAGGEQYF. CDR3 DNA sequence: TGCGCCAGCAGCCAAGAGGGACTAGCGGGAGGGGAGCAGTACTTC.

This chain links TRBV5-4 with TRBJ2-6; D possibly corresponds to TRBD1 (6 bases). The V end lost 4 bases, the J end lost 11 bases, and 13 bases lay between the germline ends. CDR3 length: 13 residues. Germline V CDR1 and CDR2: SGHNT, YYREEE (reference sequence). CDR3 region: CASSGGQSYVLTF. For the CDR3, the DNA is TGTGCCAGCAGCGGGGGACAATCATACGTCCTGACTTTC.

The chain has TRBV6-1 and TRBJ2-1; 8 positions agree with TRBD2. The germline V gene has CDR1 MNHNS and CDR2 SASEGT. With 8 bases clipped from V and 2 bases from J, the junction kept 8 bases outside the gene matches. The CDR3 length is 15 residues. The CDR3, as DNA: TGTGCCAGCCGCAAACCCGGGGGGGCCTACAATGAGCAGTTCTTC. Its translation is CASRKPGGAYNEQFF.

The CDR3 loop is CASSEQGQVYNEQFF. Written as DNA, the CDR3 is TGTGCCAGCAGTGAACAGGGACAGGTGTACAATGAGCAGTTCTTC. The J gene is TRBJ2-1, the V gene TRBV6-1, with 8 bases lining up with TRBD1. This CDR3 has 15 residues. V was clipped by 2 bases and J by 4 bases; unmatched bases: 4. Germline V gives CDR1 MNHNS, CDR2 SASEGT.

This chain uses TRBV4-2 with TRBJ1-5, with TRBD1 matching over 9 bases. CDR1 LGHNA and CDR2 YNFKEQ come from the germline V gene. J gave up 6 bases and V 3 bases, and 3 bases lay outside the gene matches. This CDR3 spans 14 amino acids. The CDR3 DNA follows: TGTGCCAGCAGCCATAGACAGGGGGGTCAGCCCCAGCATTTT. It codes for CASSHRQGGQPQHF.

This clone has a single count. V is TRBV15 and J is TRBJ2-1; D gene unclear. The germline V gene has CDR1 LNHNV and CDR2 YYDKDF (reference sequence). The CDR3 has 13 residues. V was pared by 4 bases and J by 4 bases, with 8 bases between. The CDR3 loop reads CATSNKLYNEQFF. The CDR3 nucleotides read TGTGCCACCAGCAACAAATTATACAATGAGCAGTTCTTC.

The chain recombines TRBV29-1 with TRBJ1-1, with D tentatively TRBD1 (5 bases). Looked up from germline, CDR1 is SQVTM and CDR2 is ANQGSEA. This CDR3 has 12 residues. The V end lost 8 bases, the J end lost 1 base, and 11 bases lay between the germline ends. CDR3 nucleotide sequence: TGCAGCACCCGGGACTCGAACACTGAAGCTTTCTTT. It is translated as CSTRDSNTEAFF. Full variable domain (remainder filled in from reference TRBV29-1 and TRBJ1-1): SAVISQKPSRDICQRGTSLTIQCQVDSQVTMMFWYRQQPGQSLTLIATANQGSEATYESGFVIDKFPISRPNLTFSTLTVSNMSPEDSSIYLCSTRDSNTEAFFGQGTRLTVV.

CDR3 sequence reads: CASSYPGQGETEQFF. The CDR3 DNA reads as TGTGCCAGCAGTTACCCGGGACAGGGGGAGACTGAGCAGTTCTTC. This rearrangement joins TRBV27 to TRBJ2-1, with TRBD1 identical over 11 bases. CDR3 size: 15 residues. Trimming at V came to 4 bases and at J to 9 bases, leaving 8 bases not matched to a gene. Germline values: CDR1 MNHEY, CDR2 SMNVEV (reference sequence).

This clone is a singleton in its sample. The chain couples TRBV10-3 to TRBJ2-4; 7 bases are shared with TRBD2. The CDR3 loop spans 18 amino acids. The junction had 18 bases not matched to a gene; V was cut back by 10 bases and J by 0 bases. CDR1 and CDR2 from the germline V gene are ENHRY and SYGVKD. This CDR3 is CATRSGQALDGAKNIQYF. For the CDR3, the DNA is TGTGCCACACGTAGCGGGCAGGCCTTAGATGGAGCCAAAAACATTCAGTACTTC.

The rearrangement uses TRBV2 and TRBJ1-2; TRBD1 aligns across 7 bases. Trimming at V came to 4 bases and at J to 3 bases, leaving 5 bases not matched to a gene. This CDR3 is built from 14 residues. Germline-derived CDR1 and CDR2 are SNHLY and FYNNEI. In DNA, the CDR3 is TGTGCCAGCAGTGTTGGGGGACAGTACTATGGCTACACCTTC. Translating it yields CASSVGGQYYGYTF.

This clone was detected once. The CDR3 DNA reads TGTGCCAGCAGTTACCAAGGACACAGCTATGGCTACACCTTC. Residues: CASSYQGHSYGYTF. The chain recombines TRBV6-5 with TRBJ1-2, with D tentatively TRBD1 (5 bases). CDR1 and CDR2 from the germline V gene are MNHEY and SVGAGI. CDR3 length: 14 residues. V was trimmed by 2 bases and J by 4 bases, leaving 11 bases between them.

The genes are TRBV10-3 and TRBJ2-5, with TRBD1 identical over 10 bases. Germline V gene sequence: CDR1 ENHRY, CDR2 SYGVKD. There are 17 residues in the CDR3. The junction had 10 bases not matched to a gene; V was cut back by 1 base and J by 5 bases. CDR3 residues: CAISEFLPGTGEETQYF. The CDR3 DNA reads TGTGCCATCAGTGAGTTTCTACCCGGGACAGGGGAGGAGACCCAGTACTTC.

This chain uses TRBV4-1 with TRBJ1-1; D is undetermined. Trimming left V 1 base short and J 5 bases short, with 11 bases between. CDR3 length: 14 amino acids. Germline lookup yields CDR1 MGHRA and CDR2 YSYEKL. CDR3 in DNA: TGCGCCAGCAGCCAAGTGAGGGCACGTACTGAAGCTTTCTTT. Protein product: CASSQVRARTEAFF.

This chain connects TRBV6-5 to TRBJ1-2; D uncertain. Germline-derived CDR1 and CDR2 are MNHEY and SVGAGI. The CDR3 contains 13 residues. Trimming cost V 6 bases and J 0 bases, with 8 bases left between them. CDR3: CASRLSSNYGYTF. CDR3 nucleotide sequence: TGTGCCAGCAGACTAAGTTCTAACTATGGCTACACCTTC.

As DNA, the CDR3 is TGTGCCAGCCAATGGACCACAGGGGCGTCTTCCTACAATGAGCAGTTCTTC. This encodes CASQWTTGASSYNEQFF. The chain has TRBV19 and TRBJ2-1; 7 nucleotides agree with TRBD1. From germline, CDR1 is LNHDA and CDR2 SQIVND (reference sequence). The J segment lost 1 base and the V segment lost 9 bases, leaving 15 bases of the junction unmatched. This CDR3 contains 17 residues.

DNA of the CDR3: TGTGCCAGTGGACAGGGGGCTCGGGAGACCCAGTACTTC. Protein sequence: CASGQGARETQYF. J is TRBJ2-5 and V is TRBV6-5; 11 bases map to TRBD1. V shed 9 bases, J shed 5 bases, and the junction held 5 bases outside the gene matches. The germline gives CDR1 MNHEY, CDR2 SVGAGI. The CDR3 runs to 13 residues.

In nucleotides, the CDR3 is TGCGCCAGCATGGAGAGCGGGACAGGGGGCTACGAGCAGTACTTC. Amino acids: CASMESGTGGYEQYF. This sequence joins TRBV10-2 and TRBJ2-7, with 11 bases that match TRBD1. Germline values: CDR1 WSHSY, CDR2 SAAADI. V was pared by 7 bases and J by 3 bases, with 8 bases of the junction left unmatched. This CDR3 comprises 15 residues.

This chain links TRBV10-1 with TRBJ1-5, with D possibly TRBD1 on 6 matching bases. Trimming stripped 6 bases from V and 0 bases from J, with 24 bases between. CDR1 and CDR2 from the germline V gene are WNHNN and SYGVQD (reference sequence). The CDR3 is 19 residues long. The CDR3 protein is CASSAPQGVGWYSNQPQHF. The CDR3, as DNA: TGCGCCAGCAGCGCCCCACAGGGAGTGGGGTGGTATAGCAATCAGCCCCAGCATTTT.

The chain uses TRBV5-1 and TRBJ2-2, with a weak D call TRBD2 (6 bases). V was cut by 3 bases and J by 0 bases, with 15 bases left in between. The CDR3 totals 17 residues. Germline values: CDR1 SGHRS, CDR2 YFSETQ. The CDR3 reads CASSWGRGAANTGELFF. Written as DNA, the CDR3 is TGCGCCAGCAGCTGGGGCCGCGGGGCAGCGAACACCGGGGAGCTGTTTTTT.

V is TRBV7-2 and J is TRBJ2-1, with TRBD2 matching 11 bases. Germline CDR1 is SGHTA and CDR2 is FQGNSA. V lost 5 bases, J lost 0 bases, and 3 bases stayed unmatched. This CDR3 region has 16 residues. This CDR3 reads CASSTTSGSSYNEQFF. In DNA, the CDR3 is TGTGCCAGCAGCACTACTAGCGGGAGCTCCTACAATGAGCAGTTCTTC.

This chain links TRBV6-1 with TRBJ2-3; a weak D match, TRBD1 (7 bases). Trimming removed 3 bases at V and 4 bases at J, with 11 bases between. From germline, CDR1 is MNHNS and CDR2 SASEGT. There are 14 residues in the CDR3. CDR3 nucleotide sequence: TGTGCCAGCAGTGACACAGGGGAGGCAGATACGCAGTATTTT. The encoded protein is CASSDTGEADTQYF.

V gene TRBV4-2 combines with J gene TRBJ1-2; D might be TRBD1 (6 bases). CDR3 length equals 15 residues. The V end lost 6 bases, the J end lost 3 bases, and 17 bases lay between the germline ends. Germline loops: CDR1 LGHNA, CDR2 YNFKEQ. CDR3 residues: CASSHSGTKDYGYTF. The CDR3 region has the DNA TGTGCCAGCAGTCACTCCGGGACAAAGGACTATGGCTACACCTTC.

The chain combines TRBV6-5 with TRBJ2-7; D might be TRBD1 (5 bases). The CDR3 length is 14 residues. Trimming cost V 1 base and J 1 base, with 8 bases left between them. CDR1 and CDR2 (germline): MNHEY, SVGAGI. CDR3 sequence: CASSYYSGSYEQYF. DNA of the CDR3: TGTGCCAGCAGTTACTACTCAGGGTCCTACGAGCAGTACTTC.

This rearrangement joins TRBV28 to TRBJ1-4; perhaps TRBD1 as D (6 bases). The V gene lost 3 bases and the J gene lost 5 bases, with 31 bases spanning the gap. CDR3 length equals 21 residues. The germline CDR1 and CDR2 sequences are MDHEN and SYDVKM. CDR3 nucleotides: TGTGCCAGCAGTTTCTTCTGGGGTCGAAGGGGGATTTCGGAAGGGAATGAAAAACTGTTTTTT. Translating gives CASSFFWGRRGISEGNEKLFF.

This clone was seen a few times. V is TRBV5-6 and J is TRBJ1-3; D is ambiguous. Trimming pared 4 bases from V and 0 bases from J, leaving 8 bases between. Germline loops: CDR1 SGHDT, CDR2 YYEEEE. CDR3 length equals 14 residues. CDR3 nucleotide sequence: TGTGCCAGCAGCCACCAGTCCTCTGGAAACACCATATATTTT. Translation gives CASSHQSSGNTIYF.

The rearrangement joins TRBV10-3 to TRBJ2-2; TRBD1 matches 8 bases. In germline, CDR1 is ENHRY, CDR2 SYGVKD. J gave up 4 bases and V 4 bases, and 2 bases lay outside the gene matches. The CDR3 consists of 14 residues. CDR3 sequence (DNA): TGTGCCATCAGTGTACAGGGGGGCACCGGGGAGCTGTTTTTT. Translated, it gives CAISVQGGTGELFF.

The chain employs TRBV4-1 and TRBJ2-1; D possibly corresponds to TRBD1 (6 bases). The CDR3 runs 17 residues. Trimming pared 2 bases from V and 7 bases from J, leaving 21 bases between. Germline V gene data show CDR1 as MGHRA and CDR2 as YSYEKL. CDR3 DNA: TGCGCCAGCAGCCAATCCGTACAGGGTTTGACGATTAATGAGCAGTTCTTC. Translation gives CASSQSVQGLTINEQFF.

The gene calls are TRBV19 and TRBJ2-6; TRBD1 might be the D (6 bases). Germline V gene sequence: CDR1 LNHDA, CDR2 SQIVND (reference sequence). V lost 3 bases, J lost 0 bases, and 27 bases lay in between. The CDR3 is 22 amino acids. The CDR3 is CASSIWLSVVGDRFSGANVLTF. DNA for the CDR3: TGTGCCAGTAGTATTTGGTTGTCGGTCGTTGGAGACAGGTTCTCTGGGGCCAACGTCCTGACTTTC.

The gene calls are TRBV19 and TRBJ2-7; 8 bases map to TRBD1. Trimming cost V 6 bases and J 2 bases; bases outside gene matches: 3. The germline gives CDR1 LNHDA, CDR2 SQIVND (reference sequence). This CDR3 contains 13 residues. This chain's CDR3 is CASSQTGAYEQYF. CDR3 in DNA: TGTGCCAGTAGCCAGACAGGGGCCTACGAGCAGTACTTC.

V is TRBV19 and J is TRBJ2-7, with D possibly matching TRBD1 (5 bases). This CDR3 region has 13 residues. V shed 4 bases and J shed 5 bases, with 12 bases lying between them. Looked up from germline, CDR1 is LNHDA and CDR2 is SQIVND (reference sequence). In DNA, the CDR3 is TGTGCCAGTAGTAGGTGGATAGGGGACGAGCAGTACTTC. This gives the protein CASSRWIGDEQYF.

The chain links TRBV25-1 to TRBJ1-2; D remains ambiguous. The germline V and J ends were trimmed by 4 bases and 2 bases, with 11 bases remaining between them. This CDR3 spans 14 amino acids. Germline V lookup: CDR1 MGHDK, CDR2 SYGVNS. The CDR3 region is CASSGFFRNYGYTF. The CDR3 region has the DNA TGTGCCAGCAGTGGTTTTTTTCGGAACTATGGCTACACCTTC.

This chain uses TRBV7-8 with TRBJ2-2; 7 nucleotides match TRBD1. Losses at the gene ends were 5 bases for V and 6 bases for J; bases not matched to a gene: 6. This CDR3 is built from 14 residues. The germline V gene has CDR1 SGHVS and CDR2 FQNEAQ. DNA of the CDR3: TGTGCCAGCAGCCGACAGGGTATCGCCGGGGAGCTGTTTTTT. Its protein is CASSRQGIAGELFF. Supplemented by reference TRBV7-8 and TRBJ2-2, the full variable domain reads GAGVSQSPRYKVAKRGQDVALRCDPISGHVSLFWYQQALGQGPEFLTYFQNEAQLDKSGLPSDRFFAERPEGSVSTLKIQRTQQEDSAVYLCASSRQGIAGELFFGEGSRLTVL.